Described below is a single TCR beta chain sequence and its context. The sorted Tregs were CD4+CD25+CD127-/low cells. TCRdb redid the calling of the 5' RACE reads with MiXCR, one entry per CDR3 protein. The table has tens of thousands of distinct CDR3 sequences, roughly 30% seen once; the top ten hold less than 2.5%. Trimming stripped 4 bases from V and 0 bases from J, with 7 bases between. The CDR3 spans 14 residues. In germline, CDR1 is SGHAT, CDR2 FQNNGV. The sequencing sample was made of tumor-infiltrating Tregs sorted from the breast tumor. This TCR came from a female donor with breast cancer. The chain uses TRBV11-2 and TRBJ1-3; no clear D gene. In nucleotides, the CDR3 is TGTGCCAGCAGCTCCAGGCTCTCTGGAAACACCATATATTTT. This codes for CASSSRLSGNTIYF.